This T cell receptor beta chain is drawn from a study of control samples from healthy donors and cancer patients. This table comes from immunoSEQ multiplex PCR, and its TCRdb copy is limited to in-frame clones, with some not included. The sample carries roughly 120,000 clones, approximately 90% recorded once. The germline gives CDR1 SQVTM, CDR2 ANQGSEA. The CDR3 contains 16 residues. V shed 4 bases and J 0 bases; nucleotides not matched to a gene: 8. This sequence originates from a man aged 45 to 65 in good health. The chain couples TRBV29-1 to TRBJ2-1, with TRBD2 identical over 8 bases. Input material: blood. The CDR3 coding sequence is TGCAGCGTTGTGGTGGTAGCGGGAAGCTCCTACAATGAGCAGTTCTTC. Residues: CSVVVVAGSSYNEQFF.